This T cell receptor (beta chain) was observed in a study of cytomegalovirus exposure and HLA in healthy donors. About the study: A preliminary data release comprised tens of millions of unique TCRs obtained from HLA-typed donors.

Both 60 Vbeta primers and 13 Jbeta primers went into the PCR. Produced via immunoSEQ multiplex PCR; TCRdb's table is partial and in-frame only. The table has around 130,000 clones, roughly three quarters seen once. CDR1 is SQVTM, CDR2 ANQGSEA, per germline. The CDR3 runs to 14 residues. Deletions cut 3 bases from V and 4 bases from J, with 15 bases between. Regarding donors, all were healthy bone marrow donors. This chain joins TRBV29-1 and TRBJ2-5, with D perhaps TRBD2 (5 bases). The origin of this receptor is a man aged 18 to 29 in good health and CMV-seronegative. Sequencing was done on a sample of PBMCs. The CDR3 loop is CSVDALGSGETQYF. DNA for the CDR3: TGCAGCGTTGATGCTTTAGGGAGTGGAGAGACCCAGTACTTC.